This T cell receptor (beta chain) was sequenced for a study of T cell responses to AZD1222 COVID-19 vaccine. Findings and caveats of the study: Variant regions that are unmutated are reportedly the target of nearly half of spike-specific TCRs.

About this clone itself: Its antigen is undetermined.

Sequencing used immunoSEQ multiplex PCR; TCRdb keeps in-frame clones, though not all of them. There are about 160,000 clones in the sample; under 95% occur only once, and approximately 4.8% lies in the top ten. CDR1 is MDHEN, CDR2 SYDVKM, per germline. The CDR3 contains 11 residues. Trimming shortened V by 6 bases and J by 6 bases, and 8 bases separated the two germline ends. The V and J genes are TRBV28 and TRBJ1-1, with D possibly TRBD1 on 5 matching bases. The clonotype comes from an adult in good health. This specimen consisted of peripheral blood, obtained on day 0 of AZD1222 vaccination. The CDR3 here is CASSRQSEAFF. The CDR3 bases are TGTGCCAGCAGCCGACAGTCTGAAGCTTTCTTT.